The T cell receptor (beta chain) under discussion was sequenced for a study of cytomegalovirus exposure and HLA in healthy donors. Study-wide results and limits: A previous analysis found most TCR beta V segments productive roughly 87% or roughly 30% of the time.

CDR3 length equals 14 residues. Trimming left V 5 bases short and J 3 bases short, with 14 bases between. CDR1 is SGHNT, CDR2 YENEEA, per germline. The PCR used 60 Vbeta and 13 Jbeta primers. The assay was immunoSEQ multiplex PCR, and TCRdb's table has in-frame clones only and misses some. The profile covers 150,000 to 200,000 clones, with roughly four fifths appearing a single time and 2.1% taken by the ten largest. Comment on this clone: Its antigen is unidentified.

This TCR was sampled from a woman aged 18-29 years in good health and CMV-seropositive. The sequenced sample was PBMCs. This sequence joins TRBV11-3 and TRBJ2-7; maybe TRBD1 (7 bases). As DNA, the CDR3 is TGTGCCAGCAGCCCGGACAGGACTATCTACGAGCAGTACGTC. It specifies CASSPDRTIYEQYV.